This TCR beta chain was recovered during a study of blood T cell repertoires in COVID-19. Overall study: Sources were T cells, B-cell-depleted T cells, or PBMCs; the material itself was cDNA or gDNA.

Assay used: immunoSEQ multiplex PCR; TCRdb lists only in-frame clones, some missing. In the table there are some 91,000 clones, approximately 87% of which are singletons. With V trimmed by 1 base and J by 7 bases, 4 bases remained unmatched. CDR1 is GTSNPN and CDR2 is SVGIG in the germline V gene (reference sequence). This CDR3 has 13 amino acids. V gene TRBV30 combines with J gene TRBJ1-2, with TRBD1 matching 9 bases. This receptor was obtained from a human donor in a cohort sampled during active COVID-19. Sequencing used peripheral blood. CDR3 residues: CAWSEQGAVGYTF. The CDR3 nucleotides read TGTGCCTGGAGTGAACAGGGGGCGGTTGGCTACACCTTC.